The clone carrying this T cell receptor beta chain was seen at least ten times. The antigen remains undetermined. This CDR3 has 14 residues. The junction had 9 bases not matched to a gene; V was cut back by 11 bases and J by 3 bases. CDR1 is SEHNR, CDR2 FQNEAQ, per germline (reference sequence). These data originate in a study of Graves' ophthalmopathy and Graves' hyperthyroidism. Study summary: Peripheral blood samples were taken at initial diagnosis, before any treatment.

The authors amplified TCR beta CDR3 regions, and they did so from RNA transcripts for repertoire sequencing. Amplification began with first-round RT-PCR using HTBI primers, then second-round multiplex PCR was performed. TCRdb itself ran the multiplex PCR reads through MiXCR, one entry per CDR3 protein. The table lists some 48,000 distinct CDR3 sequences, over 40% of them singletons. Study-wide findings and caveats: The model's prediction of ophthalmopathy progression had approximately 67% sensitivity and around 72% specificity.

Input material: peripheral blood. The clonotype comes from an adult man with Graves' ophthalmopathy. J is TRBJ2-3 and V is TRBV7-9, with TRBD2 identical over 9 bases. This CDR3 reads CAVPRSGGTDTQYF. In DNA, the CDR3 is TGTGCCGTTCCGAGAAGCGGGGGGACAGATACGCAGTATTTT.